These 28 T cell receptor beta chains share one sample of origin, sequenced in a study of cytomegalovirus exposure and HLA in healthy donors. The PCR ran on 60 Vbeta and 13 Jbeta primers. TCRdb keeps only in-frame clones here, not all; method: immunoSEQ multiplex PCR. The sample lists around 130,000 clones, roughly 79% occurring once. The sample consisted of PBMCs. These TCRs come from a woman aged 45 to 65 in good health and CMV-seronegative.

A word on this clone: Different DNA sequences within this sample yield the same CDR3. V and J are TRBV30 and TRBJ2-5, with 8 bases that match TRBD2. Unmatched junction bases numbered 4, after V lost 4 bases and J lost 3 bases. The length of the CDR3 is 13 residues. The germline V gene encodes CDR1 GTSNPN and CDR2 SVGIG (reference sequence). This CDR3 reads CAWNKLAEETQYF. Here the CDR3 DNA reads TGTGCCTGGAATAAACTAGCGGAAGAGACCCAGTACTTC.

V is TRBV7-3 and J is TRBJ2-1; the D is unclear. Germline loops: CDR1 SGHTA, CDR2 FQGTGA. The length of the CDR3 is 14 residues. V lost 1 base and J 4 bases, leaving 8 bases between the germline ends. This chain's CDR3 is CASSLNTRYNEQFF. The CDR3, as DNA: TGTGCCAGCAGCTTAAATACTCGGTACAATGAGCAGTTCTTC. The full variable domain, completed using reference TRBV7-3 and TRBJ2-1, is GAGVSQTPSNKVTEKGKYVELRCDPISGHTALYWYRQSLGQGPEFLIYFQGTGAADDSGLPNDRFFAVRPEGSVSTLKIQRTERGDSAVYLCASSLNTRYNEQFFGPGTRLTVL.

The gene calls are TRBV7-2 and TRBJ1-5; D uncertain. This CDR3 has 15 amino acids. Trimming pared 3 bases from V and 0 bases from J, leaving 9 bases between. Germline CDR1 reads SGHTA; CDR2 reads FQGNSA. The CDR3 is CASSFDGYSNQPQHF. CDR3 coding DNA: TGTGCCAGCAGCTTTGACGGGTATAGCAATCAGCCCCAGCATTTT. Looking up the rest from reference TRBV7-2 and TRBJ1-5 gives the full variable domain: GAGVSQSPSNKVTEKGKDVELRCDPISGHTALYWYRQSLGQGLEFLIYFQGNSAPDKSGLPSDRFSAERTGGSVSTLTIQRTQQEDSAVYLCASSFDGYSNQPQHFGDGTRLSIL.

V is TRBV30 and J is TRBJ1-4; TRBD1 matches 7 bases. Trimming took 1 base from V and 3 from J; bases not matched to a gene: 5. The length of the CDR3 is 15 residues. From germline, CDR1 is GTSNPN and CDR2 SVGIG (reference sequence). The CDR3 loop reads CAWSEGGLANEKLFF. The DNA for the CDR3 is TGTGCCTGGAGTGAAGGGGGCTTGGCTAATGAAAAACTGTTTTTT.

This clone showed up just a few times. The same CDR3 also results from other DNA sequences found in this sample. This chain connects TRBV5-1 to TRBJ1-1; TRBD1 matches 8 bases. Germline V gene sequence: CDR1 SGHRS, CDR2 YFSETQ. This CDR3 spans 16 amino acids. The junction had 8 bases not matched to a gene; V was cut back by 2 bases and J by 2 bases. The CDR3 loop reads CASSFGQGARNTEAFF. In DNA, the CDR3 is TGCGCCAGCAGCTTTGGGCAGGGGGCGAGAAACACTGAAGCTTTCTTT. The complete variable domain, with remaining parts taken from reference TRBV5-1 and TRBJ1-1, reads KAGVTQTPRYLIKTRGQQVTLSCSPISGHRSVSWYQQTPGQGLQFLFEYFSETQRNKGNFPGRFSGRQFSNSRSEMNVSTLELGDSALYLCASSFGQGARNTEAFFGQGTRLTVV.

The V call is TRBV19, the J call TRBJ2-7; 7 bases are a match to TRBD1. Germline V gene lookup returns CDR1 LNHDA and CDR2 SQIVND (reference sequence). The V and J ends lost 2 bases and 2 bases, in that order; junction bases with no gene match: 9. The CDR3 has 16 residues. In DNA, the CDR3 is TGTGCCAGTAGTATAAAGGCGCAGGGGGATGCCTACGAGCAGTACTTC. Translating it yields CASSIKAQGDAYEQYF.

The V gene is TRBV7-3, the J gene TRBJ2-3; possible D gene TRBD2, 6 bases. V was trimmed by 6 bases and J by 3 bases, leaving 34 bases between them. CDR1 is SGHTA, CDR2 FQGTGA, per germline. This CDR3 contains 21 residues. In nucleotides, the CDR3 is TGTGCCAGCAGTTTCGGGCGGGAAGGGACGCCCGCCCGTAACGGAACAGATACGCAGTATTTT. This gives the protein CASSFGREGTPARNGTDTQYF.

The rearrangement links TRBV4-1 to TRBJ1-2, with a tentative D call TRBD1 (5 bases). Deletions cut 0 bases from V and 6 bases from J, with 14 bases between. Per the germline V gene, CDR1 is MGHRA and CDR2 is YSYEKL. The CDR3 is 15 amino acids. CDR3 protein: CASSQDPSRADGYTF. CDR3 coding DNA: TGCGCCAGCAGCCAAGATCCATCCAGGGCCGATGGCTACACCTTC.

V is TRBV7-9 and J is TRBJ2-3, with D hard to call. Germline V gene data show CDR1 as SEHNR and CDR2 as FQNEAQ (reference sequence). With 3 bases removed from V and 8 bases from J, the gap between germline ends came to 15 bases. The CDR3 runs to 14 residues. The chain's CDR3 is CASSFGGSLGTQYF. Here the CDR3 DNA reads TGTGCCAGCAGCTTCGGCGGCAGCCTGGGTACGCAGTATTTT.

This chain links TRBV5-4 with TRBJ2-7, with TRBD1 matching 10 bases. Germline assignment: CDR1 SGHNT and CDR2 YYREEE (reference sequence). The length of the CDR3 is 14 residues. V was clipped by 2 bases and J by 3 bases; unmatched bases: 2. This CDR3 reads CASSFGQGGYEQYF. CDR3 coding DNA: TGTGCCAGCAGCTTCGGACAGGGGGGCTACGAGCAGTACTTC.

The chain carries TRBV5-1 and TRBJ1-5, with TRBD1 matching 8 bases. Trimming cost V 4 bases and J 5 bases; bases outside gene matches: 8. CDR3 length equals 15 residues. Germline assignment: CDR1 SGHRS and CDR2 YFSETQ. The CDR3 DNA follows: TGCGCCAGCAGCGTCGACAGGGGTTGGTATCAGCCCCAGCATTTT. Protein product: CASSVDRGWYQPQHF.

The table lists this clone with a few counts. This chain joins TRBV28 and TRBJ1-4; D possibly corresponds to TRBD1 (5 bases). The V gene lost 1 base and the J gene lost 5 bases, with 11 bases spanning the gap. Per germline, CDR1 MDHEN and CDR2 SYDVKM. The CDR3 is made up of 15 amino acids. The DNA for the CDR3 is TGTGCCAGCAGTTTATCCACAGGCTCAAATGAAAAACTGTTTTTT. Translated: CASSLSTGSNEKLFF.

This chain uses TRBV5-4 with TRBJ1-1; D perhaps matches TRBD1 (6 bases). V lost 0 bases and J lost 3, with 12 bases in between. Germline assignment: CDR1 SGHNT and CDR2 YYREEE (reference sequence). There are 15 residues in the CDR3. The CDR3 protein is CASSLGGAGDTEAFF. The CDR3 DNA follows: TGTGCCAGCAGCTTGGGGGGCGCAGGGGACACTGAAGCTTTCTTT.

This rearrangement joins TRBV15 to TRBJ2-1; 10 nucleotides line up with TRBD2. CDR3 size: 17 residues. The ends lost 3 bases at V and 8 bases at J; junction bases unmatched: 13. The germline V gene has CDR1 LNHNV and CDR2 YYDKDF (reference sequence). The CDR3 loop is CATSSRILAGARDEQFF. The CDR3 DNA sequence: TGTGCCACCAGCAGTAGGATCCTAGCGGGAGCTAGAGATGAGCAGTTCTTC.

In this sample, this clone turned up once. V gene TRBV27 combines with J gene TRBJ2-7; TRBD2 might be the D (5 bases). Trimming left V 6 bases short and J 3 bases short, with 15 bases between. The germline V gene has CDR1 MNHEY and CDR2 SMNVEV (reference sequence). This CDR3 has 14 residues. For the CDR3, the DNA is TGTGCCAGCAGGTCGAGTGGTCGGGACTACGAGCAGTACGTC. It yields the protein CASRSSGRDYEQYV.

This clone was recorded once. The J gene is TRBJ1-1, the V gene TRBV18, with 7 bases matching TRBD1. The CDR3 runs 13 residues. Trimming cost V 6 bases and J 10 bases; bases outside gene matches: 11. CDR1 and CDR2 (germline): KGHSH, LQKENI. The DNA of the CDR3 is TGTGCCAGCTCCCCGAAGACAGGGATTGGAGCTTTCTTT. It specifies CASSPKTGIGAFF.

The rearrangement links TRBV25-1 to TRBJ2-1; unclear D gene. Germline values: CDR1 MGHDK, CDR2 SYGVNS. CDR3 length equals 14 residues. Trimming left V 2 bases short and J 7 bases short, with 12 bases between. CDR3 DNA: TGTGCCAGCAGTGAACCTCCCCACAAGAATGAGCAGTTCTTC. As protein: CASSEPPHKNEQFF.

The chain employs TRBV18 and TRBJ2-2; D might be TRBD2 (6 bases). V gave up 1 base and J gave up 0 bases, with 15 bases separating them. The V gene's germline CDR1 is KGHSH and CDR2 LQKENI. The CDR3 sequence is 18 residues long. The CDR3 DNA reads as TGTGCCAGCTCACCACGCTCCGGGGGAACCGCGAACACCGGGGAGCTGTTTTTT. It is translated as CASSPRSGGTANTGELFF.

The chain recombines TRBV29-1 with TRBJ1-5; TRBD1 might be the D (5 bases). The CDR3 is 14 residues long. CDR1 is SQVTM and CDR2 is ANQGSEA in the germline V gene. V dropped 4 bases and J dropped 0 bases, with 10 bases sitting between them. CDR3 nucleotide sequence: TGCAGCGTTGCGTTAGGGGATAGCAATCAGCCCCAGCATTTT. Translation gives CSVALGDSNQPQHF.

This chain connects TRBV19 to TRBJ2-5; 9 positions match TRBD1. Germline-derived CDR1 and CDR2 are LNHDA and SQIVND (reference sequence). The CDR3 length is 15 residues. The V gene end was trimmed by 3 bases and the J gene end by 5 bases; junction bases not matched to a gene: 7. The CDR3 nucleotides read TGTGCCAGTAGTATCCCTGGACAGGGGACGGAGACCCAGTACTTC. Amino acid sequence: CASSIPGQGTETQYF.

In this sample, this clone turned up once. This chain connects TRBV9 to TRBJ1-3; D uncertain. Germline lookup yields CDR1 SGDLS and CDR2 YYNGEE. The V and J ends lost 0 bases and 1 base respectively, with 8 bases between them. The CDR3 loop spans 15 amino acids. The CDR3 DNA sequence: TGTGCCAGCAGCGTAGACCCCGGGTCTGGAAACACCATATATTTT. Its translation: CASSVDPGSGNTIYF.

The chain uses TRBV5-6 and TRBJ1-2; D is unresolved. The V end was cut by 0 bases, the J end by 5 bases, with 11 bases between. Germline V gene lookup returns CDR1 SGHDT and CDR2 YYEEEE. The CDR3 extends over 14 amino acids. The CDR3 spells CASSLEEGSYGYTF. CDR3 DNA: TGTGCCAGCAGCTTGGAGGAGGGATCATATGGCTACACCTTC.

J is TRBJ1-1 and V is TRBV7-2; 8 nucleotides agree with TRBD1. This CDR3 is 16 amino acids long. V was clipped by 2 bases and J by 4 bases; unmatched bases: 9. Per germline, CDR1 SGHTA and CDR2 FQGNSA. The CDR3 DNA sequence: TGTGCCAGCAGCTTACCAAGGACAGGGTGGGGCACTGAAGCTTTCTTT. This codes for CASSLPRTGWGTEAFF.

This chain links TRBV7-9 with TRBJ1-1, with D unresolved. Trimming shortened V by 3 bases and J by 2 bases, and 7 bases separated the two germline ends. The CDR3 is 13 residues long. Germline CDR1 is SEHNR and CDR2 is FQNEAQ (reference sequence). CDR3 nucleotide sequence: TGTGCCAGCAGCTTTACAGAAAACACTGAAGCTTTCTTT. Translated: CASSFTENTEAFF. The variable domain in full, with the rest retrieved from reference TRBV7-9 and TRBJ1-1, is DTGVSQNPRHKITKRGQNVTFRCDPISEHNRLYWYRQTLGQGPEFLTYFQNEAQLEKSRLLSDRFSAERPKGSFSTLEIQRTEQGDSAMYLCASSFTENTEAFFGQGTRLTVV.

The chain is built from TRBV7-8 and TRBJ1-5; D is possibly TRBD1 (6 bases). Germline loops: CDR1 SGHVS, CDR2 FQNEAQ. V was trimmed by 4 bases and J by 3 bases, leaving 19 bases between them. The CDR3 covers 17 residues. Here the CDR3 reads CASSSTGTPLNNQPQHF. CDR3 sequence (DNA): TGTGCCAGCAGCTCCACCGGGACACCTTTGAACAATCAGCCCCAGCATTTT.

This chain uses TRBV7-6 with TRBJ2-7; 9 nucleotides agree with TRBD2. With 5 bases clipped from V and 7 bases from J, the junction kept 12 bases outside the gene matches. Germline V CDR1 and CDR2: SGHVS, FNYEAQ. The CDR3 length is 15 residues. The DNA of the CDR3 is TGTGCCAGCAGCAGATATAGCGGGAGCTTGAGTGAGCAGTACTTC. Translating it yields CASSRYSGSLSEQYF. Based on the CDR3 plus reference TRBV7-6 and TRBJ2-7, the full variable domain is GAGVSQSPRYKVTKRGQDVALRCDPISGHVSLYWYRQALGQGPEFLTYFNYEAQQDKSGLPNDRFSAERPEGSISTLTIQRTEQRDSAMYRCASSRYSGSLSEQYFGPGTRLTVT.

V and J are TRBV6-6 and TRBJ1-1; 9 positions match TRBD1. This CDR3 comprises 14 residues. Germline CDR1 reads MNHNY; CDR2 reads SVGAGI (reference sequence). Trimming removed 5 bases from V and 12 bases from J; junction bases left unmatched: 13. The CDR3 sequence is CASSDNGGQGLTFF. The CDR3, as DNA: TGTGCCAGCAGTGACAATGGGGGACAGGGTTTGACTTTCTTT.

This chain links TRBV2 with TRBJ2-6; D may be TRBD2 (5 bases). The CDR3 has 16 residues. CDR1 is SNHLY, CDR2 FYNNEI, per germline. V was cut by 0 bases and J by 2 bases, with 8 bases left in between. CDR3 loop: CASSEASGAGANVLTF. The CDR3 coding sequence is TGTGCCAGCAGTGAAGCGTCCGGGGCTGGGGCCAACGTCCTGACTTTC.